A single sample gave rise to the 18 T cell receptor beta chains below, sequenced in a study of immune aging and cytomegalovirus after organ transplant. A microwell BD Rhapsody targeted mRNA and AbSeq workflow captured the cells and built the libraries. TCRdb independently ran MiXCR on the single-cell sequencing reads; one entry per CDR3 protein. The sample holds around 21,000 distinct CDR3 sequences; just over 35% are singletons and the top ten take about 25%. Time point meaning: five sample-tagged time points from pre-transplant (day -1) to day 368 post-transplant, pooled. These receptors are not linked to any known antigen. The starting material was CMV peptide-activated CD4+ and CD8+ T cells sorted from blood, obtained at five time points, pooled. Subset defined: sorted CD8+CD137+ and CD4+CD154+ T cells after about 11 h CMV IE-1 peptide stimulation. The receptor set was obtained from a female donor who had a heart transplant and CMV viremia.

This clonotype was counted at least ten times. Here the CDR3 DNA reads TGTGCCAGCAGTTCTCACTCCACGATAAAGGAGCAGTACTTC. This sequence encodes CASSSHSTIKEQYF. The gene calls are TRBV2 and TRBJ2-7; D unclear. Looked up from germline, CDR1 is SNHLY and CDR2 is FYNNEI. The CDR3 loop spans 14 amino acids. Trimming stripped 5 bases from V and 7 bases from J, with 18 bases between.

This clonotype has ten or more counts. The V gene is TRBV28, the J gene TRBJ1-4, with TRBD1 matching 7 bases. V shed 4 bases, J shed 5 bases, and the junction held 4 bases outside the gene matches. CDR3 size: 14 residues. Germline loops: CDR1 MDHEN, CDR2 SYDVKM. As DNA, the CDR3 is TGTGCCAGCAGTTCCGGGACAGAGAATGAAAAACTGTTTTTT. This encodes CASSSGTENEKLFF.

The rearrangement joins TRBV7-2 to TRBJ2-7, with TRBD1 matching over 8 bases. Germline CDR1 and CDR2: SGHTA and FQGNSA. Germline trimming cut 8 bases from V and 4 bases from J; bases unmatched to any gene: 10. The CDR3 is 14 residues long. The CDR3: CASGSWTGSYEQYF. Here the CDR3 DNA reads TGTGCCAGCGGCTCCTGGACAGGGAGTTACGAGCAGTACTTC.

This clonotype rates as medium-sized. The chain joins TRBV2 to TRBJ2-3; D remains unclear. The CDR3 is made up of 13 amino acids. From germline, CDR1 is SNHLY and CDR2 FYNNEI. The V and J ends lost 3 bases and 0 bases respectively, with 4 bases between them. In DNA, the CDR3 is TGTGCCAGCAGTGAGGGCAGCACAGATACGCAGTATTTT. Amino acid sequence: CASSEGSTDTQYF.

This clonotype was detected a few times. The chain carries TRBV7-8 and TRBJ2-3; 9 bases match TRBD2. Trimming took 10 bases from V and 0 from J; bases not matched to a gene: 20. Germline V gene data show CDR1 as SGHVS and CDR2 as FQNEAQ. The CDR3 length is 19 residues. CDR3 nucleotide sequence: TGTGCCAACGGCTTGGTGCCTCTCGGAACTAGCGGGAGCACAGATACGCAGTATTTT. It encodes CANGLVPLGTSGSTDTQYF.

Details on this clonotype: The CDR3 ends on some other residue instead of the conserved phenylalanine or tryptophan, so this is likely a read error. The chain links TRBV20-1 to TRBJ2-5; the D is unclear. The CDR3 has 13 amino acids. Trimming removed 1 base at V and 4 bases at J, with 10 bases between. CDR1 and CDR2 from the germline V gene are DFQATT and SNEGSKA (reference sequence). The CDR3 DNA is TGCAGTGCTAGAGTCGATTGGGGAGAGACCCAGTACCTC. Its protein product is CSARVDWGETQYL.

V gene TRBV30 combines with J gene TRBJ2-7; 7 bases match TRBD2. Looked up from germline, CDR1 is GTSNPN and CDR2 is SVGIG (reference sequence). The CDR3 contains 14 residues. V shed 4 bases and J 6 bases; nucleotides not matched to a gene: 12. The CDR3 sequence is CAWKPAGELSEQYF. The CDR3 DNA follows: TGTGCCTGGAAACCTGCGGGGGAACTCAGCGAGCAGTACTTC. The full variable domain, rest sourced from reference TRBV30 and TRBJ2-7, is SQTIHQWPATLVQPVGSPLSLECTVEGTSNPNLYWYRQAAGRGLQLLFYSVGIGQISSEVPQNLSASRPQDRQFILSSKKLLLSDSGFYLCAWKPAGELSEQYFGPGTRLTVT.

This clonotype was seen repeatedly, ten times or more. The J gene is TRBJ1-4, the V gene TRBV30; 8 bases agree with TRBD1. Germline CDR1 is GTSNPN and CDR2 is SVGIG (reference sequence). The ends lost 0 bases at V and 7 bases at J; junction bases unmatched: 4. CDR3 length: 14 residues. The CDR3: CAWSVPRGPEKLFF. The CDR3 region has the DNA TGTGCCTGGAGTGTACCCAGGGGGCCTGAAAAACTGTTTTTT.

There are a few counts of this clonotype. V and J are TRBV27 and TRBJ1-2; 7 positions agree with TRBD1. The CDR3 runs 15 residues. CDR1 is MNHEY, CDR2 SMNVEV, per germline (reference sequence). The trim removed 3 bases at V and 4 bases at J, leaving 8 bases unmatched. In DNA form, the CDR3 reads TGTGCCAGCAGTTTGCTTTCAGGGGGTGGCTATGGCTACACCTTC. It is translated as CASSLLSGGGYGYTF.

This chain connects TRBV19 to TRBJ1-1; D is undetermined. The CDR3 spans 14 residues. CDR1 and CDR2 (germline): LNHDA, SQIVND (reference sequence). Trimming took off 9 bases at V and 3 bases at J, with 17 bases between the two ends. CDR3 amino acids: CASNILASDTEAFF. CDR3 coding DNA: TGTGCCAGCAATATCTTGGCCTCGGACACTGAAGCTTTCTTT.

Note on this clonotype: Germline and junction disagree at one end, which may indicate a read error. This rearrangement joins TRBV20-1 to TRBJ2-1; the D gene is possibly TRBD2 (6 bases). Per germline, CDR1 DFQATT and CDR2 SNEGSKA (reference sequence). The CDR3 is 12 amino acids. CDR3 sequence (DNA): TGCAGTGCTAGGCGGGACTGGAATGGGCAGTTCTTC. Its translation is CSARRDWNGQFF.

The chain has TRBV6-5 and TRBJ2-1, with D possibly matching TRBD2 (5 bases). The V gene lost 6 bases and the J gene lost 3 bases, with 6 bases spanning the gap. From germline, CDR1 is MNHEY and CDR2 SVGAGI. CDR3 length: 12 amino acids. The CDR3 bases are TGTGCCAGCAGGAGGGACTACAATGAGCAGTTCTTC. It encodes CASRRDYNEQFF.

The chain combines TRBV5-1 with TRBJ2-1; 10 nucleotides match TRBD2. J lost 6 bases, V lost 8 bases, and 8 bases had no gene match. The CDR3 sequence is 14 residues long. From germline, CDR1 is SGHRS and CDR2 YFSETQ. Written as DNA, the CDR3 is TGCGCCAGTACCAACGTAGCGGGAGGCAATGAGCAGTTCTTC. Translated, it gives CASTNVAGGNEQFF.

This clonotype was detected many times. The J gene is TRBJ2-1, the V gene TRBV20-1; either TRBD1 or TRBD2 may fit D (5 bases each). This CDR3 has 16 residues. Germline CDR1 is DFQATT and CDR2 is SNEGSKA (reference sequence). The V end was cut by 1 base, the J end by 1 base, with 14 bases between. The CDR3 loop is CSARVPGQDSYNEQFF. DNA for the CDR3: TGCAGTGCTAGAGTACCGGGGCAGGATTCCTACAATGAGCAGTTCTTC.

Comments on this clonotype: No conserved phenylalanine or tryptophan is present at the end of the CDR3, so a read error is the likely explanation. The chain couples TRBV6-1 to TRBJ2-6; possible D gene TRBD2, 5 bases. This CDR3 has 15 amino acids. Germline CDR1 and CDR2: MNHNS and SASEGT. Trimming cost V 4 bases and J 3 bases, with 10 bases left between them. The CDR3 region is CASSVPGYGANVLTL. Here the CDR3 DNA reads TGTGCCAGCAGTGTTCCGGGGTATGGGGCCAACGTCCTGACTCTC.

This clonotype was found once. A junction end diverges from the germline sequence, so it may reflect a read error. The gene calls are TRBV20-1 and TRBJ2-2, with D perhaps TRBD1 (6 bases). Germline V gene data show CDR1 as DFQATT and CDR2 as SNEGSKA (reference sequence). The length of the CDR3 is 14 residues. The DNA for the CDR3 is TGCAGTGCTAGGGAACAGGGATCCACCAGGGAGCTGTTTTTT. It codes for CSAREQGSTRELFF.

The chain couples TRBV29-1 to TRBJ1-1; perhaps TRBD1 as D (5 bases). The CDR3 extends over 13 amino acids. CDR1 SQVTM and CDR2 ANQGSEA come from the germline V gene. V lost 7 bases, J lost 11 bases, and 23 bases lay in between. The CDR3 bases are TGCAGCGCTGCGGTTGGGTCCGGGGCGAAGGCTTTCTTT. It translates to CSAAVGSGAKAFF.

This chain connects TRBV27 to TRBJ2-1; perhaps TRBD2 as D (5 bases). Germline V gene data show CDR1 as MNHEY and CDR2 as SMNVEV (reference sequence). V shed 5 bases and J shed 7 bases, with 24 bases lying between them. The CDR3 extends over 17 amino acids. CDR3 in DNA: TGTGCCAGCAGTATCGGGTCGCGGGCCCCTTTAGTGAATGAGCAGTTCTTC. Translation gives CASSIGSRAPLVNEQFF.